These T cell receptor beta chains were read from a single sample in a study of T cell repertoires in cytomegalovirus infection. Each CDR3 protein gets one entry after TCRdb re-called the reads with MiXCR. The data show approximately 500,000 distinct CDR3 sequences, more than 15% seen once. The sample comprised CD8+ T cells from PBMCs. The source is a human donor in good health (CMV status not recorded). Some clones in this sample may be carry-over from other donors' samples. Each CDR3 is given with its conserved first and last residue. The order of the fields is D gene, J gene, clone size, V gene, CDR3 DNA, CDR3 protein. D genes are given only for firm matches. Some rows have no size entry. The others give once, few or many, or a class for an expanded clone.

d_call: .
j_call: TRBJ1-1
clone_size: .
v_call: TRBV12-3/TRBV12-4
cdr3_nt: TGTGCCAGCAGTTCAGAGATTCTACCGGCGGTGAACACTGAAGCTTTCTTT
cdr3_aa: CASSSEILPAVNTEAFF

d_call: .
j_call: TRBJ1-2
clone_size: .
v_call: TRBV7-9
cdr3_nt: TGTGCCAGCAGCTTAAGGGAGTATGGCTACACCTTC
cdr3_aa: CASSLREYGYTF

d_call: TRBD1
j_call: TRBJ2-1
clone_size: .
v_call: TRBV2
cdr3_nt: TGTGCCAGGCACGGACAGGGAAATGAGCAGTTCTTC
cdr3_aa: CARHGQGNEQFF

d_call: .
j_call: TRBJ2-3
clone_size: few
v_call: TRBV28
cdr3_nt: TGTGCCAGCGGACAGTCAGACACAGATACGCAGTATTTT
cdr3_aa: CASGQSDTDTQYF

d_call: TRBD2
j_call: TRBJ2-1
clone_size: many
v_call: TRBV7-2
cdr3_nt: TGTGCCAGCAGCCCCAGCTTCCGCGGGGGGGCCCATGAGCAGTTCTTC
cdr3_aa: CASSPSFRGGAHEQFF

d_call: .
j_call: TRBJ2-5
clone_size: .
v_call: TRBV27
cdr3_nt: TGTGCCAGCAGTTTATCTGGGTACCAAGAGACCCAGTACTTC
cdr3_aa: CASSLSGYQETQYF

d_call: TRBD1
j_call: TRBJ2-4
clone_size: few
v_call: TRBV20-1
cdr3_nt: TGCAGTGTCAGGTCAGGGGGCCGATTAGCCAAAAACATTCAGTACTTC
cdr3_aa: CSVRSGGRLAKNIQYF

d_call: TRBD2
j_call: TRBJ2-2
clone_size: .
v_call: TRBV20-1
cdr3_nt: TGCAGTGCTAGGAGGGGACTAGCGGACCCGAACACCGGGGAGCTGTTTTTT
cdr3_aa: CSARRGLADPNTGELFF

d_call: .
j_call: TRBJ1-3
clone_size: many
v_call: TRBV7-2
cdr3_nt: TGTGCCAGCAGCTTAGAGGGACAAAGCTCTGGAAACACCATATATTTT
cdr3_aa: CASSLEGQSSGNTIYF

d_call: .
j_call: TRBJ1-1
clone_size: many
v_call: TRBV7-9
cdr3_nt: TGTGCCAGCAGCCGAACGGGGGCGAACACTGAAGCTTTCTTT
cdr3_aa: CASSRTGANTEAFF

d_call: .
j_call: TRBJ1-1
clone_size: many
v_call: TRBV7-8
cdr3_nt: TGTGCCAGCAGCGCCCTGGGGGGTGGGAGGACTGAAGCTTTCTTT
cdr3_aa: CASSALGGGRTEAFF

d_call: .
j_call: TRBJ2-1
clone_size: few
v_call: TRBV12-3/TRBV12-4
cdr3_nt: TGTGCCAGCAGTCCCAGCGAATACAATGAGCAGTTCTTC
cdr3_aa: CASSPSEYNEQFF

d_call: .
j_call: TRBJ1-2
clone_size: .
v_call: TRBV10-3
cdr3_nt: TGTGCCATCAGTGAGTTACCGATTAACTATGGCTACACCTTC
cdr3_aa: CAISELPINYGYTF

d_call: TRBD1
j_call: TRBJ1-2
clone_size: .
v_call: TRBV6-5
cdr3_nt: TGTGCCAGCAGTTACTCAAGGACAGGGTATCCCTATGGCTACACCTTC
cdr3_aa: CASSYSRTGYPYGYTF

d_call: TRBD2
j_call: TRBJ2-7
clone_size: few
v_call: TRBV9
cdr3_nt: TGTGCCAGCAGCGTAGGGGTAGGGGAGCGGGGCTACGAGCAGTACTTC
cdr3_aa: CASSVGVGERGYEQYF

d_call: .
j_call: TRBJ2-5
clone_size: many
v_call: TRBV12-5
cdr3_nt: TGTGCTAGTGGTCCTTTAACCGGGGGCCAAGAGACCCAGTACTTC
cdr3_aa: CASGPLTGGQETQYF

d_call: TRBD1
j_call: TRBJ2-7
clone_size: .
v_call: TRBV6-1
cdr3_nt: TGTGCCACCAGGGGGAACTCCTACGAGCAGTACTTC
cdr3_aa: CATRGNSYEQYF

d_call: .
j_call: TRBJ2-7
clone_size: many
v_call: TRBV28
cdr3_nt: TGTGCCAGCAGTTGGGGGGACCCCTACGAGCAGTACTTC
cdr3_aa: CASSWGDPYEQYF

d_call: .
j_call: TRBJ2-1
clone_size: many
v_call: TRBV4-1
cdr3_nt: TGCGCCAGCAGCCATGGAGGGAATTACAATGAGCAGTTCTTC
cdr3_aa: CASSHGGNYNEQFF

d_call: TRBD2
j_call: TRBJ2-7
clone_size: many
v_call: TRBV7-9
cdr3_nt: TGTGCCAGCAGCTTCCTCAGGGGAAGCGGGAGGAACGAGCAGTACTTC
cdr3_aa: CASSFLRGSGRNEQYF

d_call: .
j_call: TRBJ2-1
clone_size: few
v_call: TRBV6-5
cdr3_nt: TGTGCCAGCAGCGACGCCCCCTACAATGAGCAGTTCTTC
cdr3_aa: CASSDAPYNEQFF

d_call: TRBD2
j_call: TRBJ2-5
clone_size: .
v_call: TRBV24-1
cdr3_nt: TGTGCCACCGCCGTGACTAGCGGGAGAGAAGAGACCCAGTACTTC
cdr3_aa: CATAVTSGREETQYF

d_call: .
j_call: TRBJ2-5
clone_size: many
v_call: TRBV7-6
cdr3_nt: TGTGCCAGCAGCCGACTCGTCGACCAAGAGACCCAGTACTTC
cdr3_aa: CASSRLVDQETQYF

d_call: TRBD2
j_call: TRBJ2-3
clone_size: many
v_call: TRBV12-3/TRBV12-4
cdr3_nt: TGTGCCAGCAGAACCGGACTAGCGGGAGGGAACACAGATACGCAGTATTTT
cdr3_aa: CASRTGLAGGNTDTQYF